These 5 T cell receptor beta chains originate from one sample sequenced in a study of spatial heterogeneity in lung cancer. The sample's time point: sample taken at primary tumor resection. Tumor, nontumor lung or frozen PBMC supplied whole RNA that was sequenced unsorted. Via MiXCR, TCRdb re-called the 5' RACE reads, giving one row per CDR3 protein. The data contain about 82,000 distinct CDR3 sequences, around an eighth of them singletons. The material sequenced was PBMCs, taken at surgery. These TCRs come from a male donor with early-stage non-small cell lung cancer.

The rearrangement uses TRBV7-9 and TRBJ2-1; D is ambiguous. CDR3 size: 11 residues. The V end was cut by 3 bases, the J end by 7 bases, with 4 bases between. Germline V lookup: CDR1 SEHNR, CDR2 FQNEAQ (reference sequence). The CDR3: CASSFSNEQFF. In DNA, the CDR3 is TGTGCCAGCAGCTTCAGTAATGAGCAGTTCTTC.

The J gene is TRBJ2-2, the V gene TRBV7-2; 7 nucleotides line up with TRBD1. The V gene's germline CDR1 is SGHTA and CDR2 FQGNSA. The CDR3 sequence is 15 residues long. V shed 5 bases and J 4 bases; nucleotides not matched to a gene: 7. For the CDR3, the DNA is TGTGCCAGCAGCACCGACAGGGTAGTCACCGGGGAGCTGTTTTTT. It is translated as CASSTDRVVTGELFF.

This chain joins TRBV7-8 and TRBJ2-3, with no clear D. Germline V lookup: CDR1 SGHVS, CDR2 FQNEAQ. The CDR3 spans 13 residues. V was cut by 5 bases and J by 4 bases, with 10 bases left in between. CDR3 protein: CASSRSTPDTQYF. CDR3 nucleotides: TGTGCCAGCAGCCGGAGTACCCCAGATACGCAGTATTTT.

The rearrangement links TRBV6-5 to TRBJ2-7; 11 nucleotides agree with TRBD2. V was clipped by 6 bases and J by 5 bases; unmatched bases: 3. The CDR3 totals 13 residues. Germline V gene lookup returns CDR1 MNHEY and CDR2 SVGAGI. The CDR3 spells CASSTSGSNEQYF. The DNA of the CDR3 is TGTGCCAGCAGCACTAGCGGGAGCAACGAGCAGTACTTC.

V gene TRBV2 combines with J gene TRBJ1-5; 7 bases line up with TRBD1. In germline, CDR1 is SNHLY, CDR2 FYNNEI. This CDR3 is 13 amino acids long. V lost 7 bases and J lost 4; bases outside the gene matches: 4. CDR3 in amino acids: CASTGGGNQPQHF. In DNA, the CDR3 is TGTGCCAGCACAGGGGGAGGAAATCAGCCCCAGCATTTT.